Listed below are T cell receptor beta chains from one sample, sequenced in a study of technical replicates of blood from a few donors. Some clones are missing from TCRdb's copy, which holds only in-frame ones; the method was immunoSEQ multiplex PCR. The repertoire has about 60,000 clones, approximately 83% of them found once; the top ten carry roughly 4.6%. What was sequenced was PBMCs. All receptors derive from a human donor in good health. Some clones in this sample may be carry-over from other donors' samples. Each CDR3 is given with its conserved first and last residue. Clone size is stated in some rows and not others, as once, few, many or a class when expanded.

v_gene: TRBV7-9
j_gene: TRBJ2-7
abundance: once
CDR3aa: CARSGLAAHYEQYF

v_gene: TRBV25-1
j_gene: TRBJ1-1
abundance: once
CDR3aa: CASSAQFGGMNTEAFF

v_gene: TRBV7-9
j_gene: TRBJ1-1
abundance: .
CDR3aa: CASSPGTPEAFF

v_gene: TRBV19
j_gene: TRBJ2-1
abundance: .
CDR3aa: CASSWREGSEQFF

v_gene: TRBV5-4
j_gene: TRBJ2-7
abundance: .
CDR3aa: CASSEGPSGVYEQYF

v_gene: TRBV7-6
j_gene: TRBJ1-2
abundance: .
CDR3aa: CASSQSGYGYTF

v_gene: TRBV7-2
j_gene: TRBJ2-3
abundance: .
CDR3aa: CASSFRVGTDTQYF

v_gene: TRBV6-1
j_gene: TRBJ2-7
abundance: .
CDR3aa: CASSGLAGASYEQYF

v_gene: TRBV2
j_gene: TRBJ1-4
abundance: .
CDR3aa: CASSAVGAGEEELFF

v_gene: TRBV7-2
j_gene: TRBJ2-5
abundance: .
CDR3aa: CASSLYSTGGQETQYF

v_gene: TRBV27
j_gene: TRBJ1-1
abundance: .
CDR3aa: CASIGLAGSKAFF

v_gene: TRBV4-2
j_gene: TRBJ2-1
abundance: .
CDR3aa: CASSQPASGGFNEQFF

v_gene: TRBV4-1
j_gene: TRBJ1-5
abundance: .
CDR3aa: CASSQGGGPHQPQHF

v_gene: TRBV5-6
j_gene: TRBJ2-7
abundance: .
CDR3aa: CASSISYEQYF

v_gene: TRBV20-1
j_gene: TRBJ2-7
abundance: .
CDR3aa: CSARVGGDQYF

v_gene: TRBV9
j_gene: TRBJ1-5
abundance: .
CDR3aa: CASSVGSNSNQPQHF

v_gene: TRBV5-1
j_gene: TRBJ1-1
abundance: .
CDR3aa: CASSFGGWTEAFF

v_gene: TRBV4-3
j_gene: TRBJ2-3
abundance: .
CDR3aa: CASSQAQGRTDTQYF

v_gene: TRBV7-9
j_gene: TRBJ2-3
abundance: .
CDR3aa: CASSSTSEAYTQYF